The T cell receptor beta chain under discussion was sequenced for a study of shared clonotypes between healthy human individuals. Study results and caveats: Sharing of clonotypes among donors was expected to vary with sequencing depth. Sampling covered blood only; tissue repertoires likely differ.

Each subset's genomic DNA was split evenly across several immunoSEQ plates. Some clones are missing from TCRdb's copy, which holds only in-frame ones; the method was immunoSEQ multiplex PCR. The sample lists over 400,000 clones; approximately 80% were seen once. Of note for this clone: The target antigen is unknown.

The study used approximately 90 million PBMCs per unsorted sample for genomic DNA. The germline V gene encodes CDR1 KGHSH and CDR2 LQKENI. The CDR3 is 16 residues long. The V and J ends lost 4 bases and 2 bases, in that order; junction bases with no gene match: 7. The sequenced material came from PBMCs. The genes are TRBV18 and TRBJ1-2; 10 bases fit TRBD1. This TCR came from a woman aged 40 to 50 in good health. Some clones in this sample may be carry-over from other donors' samples. CDR3: CASSRSTGGWNYGYTF. The CDR3 DNA reads as TGTGCCAGCTCACGCTCGACAGGGGGCTGGAACTATGGCTACACCTTC.